These T cell receptor beta chains were read from a single sample in a study of shared clonotypes between healthy human individuals. The protocol was immunoSEQ multiplex PCR, while the TCRdb copy is restricted to in-frame clones and leaves out a portion. The data contain around 2.3 million clones, around 95% of them seen just once; the ten biggest clones take up 0.1% to 0.15%. The sequenced sample was naive CD4+ T cells sorted from blood. These receptors were obtained from a man aged 18 to 30 in good health. Each CDR3 is given with its conserved first and last residue. D genes are given only for firm matches. Some rows have no size entry. The others give once, few or many, or a class for an expanded clone.

.	TRBD1	TRBV6-5	TRBJ2-5	TGTGCCAGCAGTTATAAGGGGACAGTAGACCAAGAGACCCAGTACTTC	CASSYKGTVDQETQYF
.	TRBD2	TRBV18	TRBJ2-5	TGTGCCAGCTCACCCAGGGAGGGGAAAGAGACCCAGTACTTC	CASSPREGKETQYF
.	TRBD1	TRBV14	TRBJ2-7	TGTGCCAGCAGCCAGCTGGGACAGGGGCTACACGAGCAGTACTTC	CASSQLGQGLHEQYF
.	.	TRBV6-1	TRBJ1-5	TGTGCCAGCAGTGAGGTAGGGATTGGCAATCAGCCCCAGCATTTT	CASSEVGIGNQPQHF
.	TRBD1	TRBV6-5	TRBJ2-5	TGTGCCAGCAGTTACTCGGACAGGTACCAAGAGACCCAGTACTTC	CASSYSDRYQETQYF
.	.	TRBV27	TRBJ2-7	TGTGCCAGCAGTCCCACCATGACTTTCGAGCAGTACTTC	CASSPTMTFEQYF
few	TRBD1	TRBV27	TRBJ1-6	TGTGCCAGCAGCCGGACAGGGGGCTGGGTTAATTCACCCCTCCACTTT	CASSRTGGWVNSPLHF
.	.	TRBV30	TRBJ1-2	TGTGCCTGGGTGTTCAAAGTCCGTAGGGGATATGGCTACACCTTC	CAWVFKVRRGYGYTF
once	.	TRBV5-4	TRBJ1-2	TGTGCCAGCAGCCCCCCGGGGGTGACGACTAACTATGGCTACACCTTC	CASSPPGVTTNYGYTF
.	.	TRBV6-5	TRBJ1-2	TGTGCCAGCAGAAGGCTGGGGTATGGCTACACCTTC	CASRRLGYGYTF
.	.	TRBV28	TRBJ1-3	TGTGCCAGCAGTTCCCGTATGGGGGCAGCACCTGGAAACACCATATATTTT	CASSSRMGAAPGNTIYF
.	TRBD1	TRBV11-2	TRBJ1-6	TGTGCCAGCAGCTTAGGGACAGGGCGTGAAACCCTCCACTTT	CASSLGTGRETLHF
.	.	TRBV9	TRBJ1-1	TGTGCCAGCAGCGTAGGATTGATGGACACTGAAGCTTTCTTT	CASSVGLMDTEAFF
.	.	TRBV21-1	TRBJ1-2	TGTGCCAGCGTCGACAGGGGCGCGTCCAGATTCTATGAAGGGGACCCCCATCATTATGGCTACACCTTC	CASVDRGASRFYEGDPHHYGYTF
.	.	TRBV10-1	TRBJ2-7	TGCGCCAGCAGCCAGGACGGACCCTACGAGCAGTACTTC	CASSQDGPYEQYF
.	.	TRBV5-4	TRBJ2-1	TGTGCCAGCAGCTTGCTCTCGGCGGGCAATGAGCAGTTCTTC	CASSLLSAGNEQFF
.	TRBD2	TRBV10-3	TRBJ2-2	TGTGCCATCAGTGAGTCGAGTAGCGGGGGTCCCGGGGAGCTGTTTTTT	CAISESSSGGPGELFF
.	.	TRBV30	TRBJ2-2	TGTGCCTGGAGGGGTTGGAAGGGAAGCACCGGGGAGCTGTTTTTT	CAWRGWKGSTGELFF
.	.	TRBV30	TRBJ1-2	TGTGCCTGGAGACCCCGAGGAATTACCACCGTCCGCTACACCTTC	CAWRPRGITTVRYTF
.	.	TRBV10-2	TRBJ2-3	TGCGCCAGTCGATCGATAGATACGCAGTATTTT	CASRSIDTQYF
.	TRBD1	TRBV19	TRBJ2-7	TGTGCCAGTAATTTGGGACAGGGGATTGGGGAGCAGTACTTC	CASNLGQGIGEQYF
.	TRBD1	TRBV18	TRBJ1-5	TGTGCCAGCTCACTAACCGACAGGGTGACTAATCAGCCCCAGCATTTT	CASSLTDRVTNQPQHF
.	.	TRBV5-1	TRBJ1-5	TGCGCCAGCAGCTTTGGGGGGGGTCAGCCCCAGCATTTT	CASSFGGGQPQHF
.	TRBD2	TRBV12-5	TRBJ2-3	TGTGCTAGTGGTACGAGCGGGAGTGCAGATACGCAGTATTTT	CASGTSGSADTQYF
.	TRBD1	TRBV12-5	TRBJ1-4	TGTGCTAGTGGTTTGGGGGACAGACCCAATGAAAAACTGTTTTTT	CASGLGDRPNEKLFF
.	.	TRBV9	TRBJ1-1	TGTGCCAGCAGCCCCTTCAGGGAGCTTAACACTGAAGCTTTCTTT	CASSPFRELNTEAFF
.	.	TRBV6-5	TRBJ1-5	TGTGCCAGCAGTTACTATAGGGGCAATCAGCCCCAGCATTTT	CASSYYRGNQPQHF
.	TRBD2	TRBV11-2	TRBJ2-3	TGTGCCAGCAGCTTAAACGGGAGGCTAACAGATACGCAGTATTTT	CASSLNGRLTDTQYF
.	TRBD1	TRBV5-1	TRBJ2-1	TGCGCCGGACCTTACAGGGGGGATTCCTACAATGAGCAGTTCTTC	CAGPYRGDSYNEQFF
once	TRBD2	TRBV27	TRBJ2-5	TGTGCCAGTAGCGCGGGGGGTTGGTTCGCGGGTTGGGAGACCCAGTACTTC	CASSAGGWFAGWETQYF
.	.	TRBV5-1	TRBJ2-5	TGCGCCAGCAGCTTGGGGTGGAGGGCTAAAGAGACCCAGTACTTC	CASSLGWRAKETQYF
.	.	TRBV5-1	TRBJ2-7	TGCGCCAGCAGAAGGGCGGGAATGGGGGAGCAGTACTTC	CASRRAGMGEQYF
.	TRBD1	TRBV2	TRBJ1-2	TGTGCCAGCAGAACAGGGGTGTCAGGCAGCTATGGCTACACCTTC	CASRTGVSGSYGYTF
.	.	TRBV30	TRBJ2-7	TGTGCCTGGAGTGTACAACAGGGAGTACACTACGAGCAGTACTTC	CAWSVQQGVHYEQYF
.	.	TRBV5-1	TRBJ2-5	TGCGCCAGCAGCCCGGGAGAATGGGCGGGGACCCAGTACTTC	CASSPGEWAGTQYF
once	.	TRBV28	TRBJ2-7	TGTGCCAGCAGGGCACAGGGCTGGGTGCAGTACTTC	CASRAQGWVQYF